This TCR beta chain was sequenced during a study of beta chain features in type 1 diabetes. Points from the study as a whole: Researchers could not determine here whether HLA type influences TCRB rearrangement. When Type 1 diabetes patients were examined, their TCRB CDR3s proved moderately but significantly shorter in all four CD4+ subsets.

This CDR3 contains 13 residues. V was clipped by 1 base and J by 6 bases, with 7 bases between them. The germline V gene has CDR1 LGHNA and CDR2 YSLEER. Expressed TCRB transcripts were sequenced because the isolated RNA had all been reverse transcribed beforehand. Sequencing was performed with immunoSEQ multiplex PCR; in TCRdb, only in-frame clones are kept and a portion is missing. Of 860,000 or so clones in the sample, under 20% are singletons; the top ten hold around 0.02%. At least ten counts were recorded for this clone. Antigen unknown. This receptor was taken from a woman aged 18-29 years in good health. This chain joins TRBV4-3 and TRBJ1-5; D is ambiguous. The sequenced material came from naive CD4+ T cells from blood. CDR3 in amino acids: CASSQGGGQPQHF. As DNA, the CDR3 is TGCGCCAGCAGCCAAGGGGGAGGTCAGCCCCAGCATTTT.